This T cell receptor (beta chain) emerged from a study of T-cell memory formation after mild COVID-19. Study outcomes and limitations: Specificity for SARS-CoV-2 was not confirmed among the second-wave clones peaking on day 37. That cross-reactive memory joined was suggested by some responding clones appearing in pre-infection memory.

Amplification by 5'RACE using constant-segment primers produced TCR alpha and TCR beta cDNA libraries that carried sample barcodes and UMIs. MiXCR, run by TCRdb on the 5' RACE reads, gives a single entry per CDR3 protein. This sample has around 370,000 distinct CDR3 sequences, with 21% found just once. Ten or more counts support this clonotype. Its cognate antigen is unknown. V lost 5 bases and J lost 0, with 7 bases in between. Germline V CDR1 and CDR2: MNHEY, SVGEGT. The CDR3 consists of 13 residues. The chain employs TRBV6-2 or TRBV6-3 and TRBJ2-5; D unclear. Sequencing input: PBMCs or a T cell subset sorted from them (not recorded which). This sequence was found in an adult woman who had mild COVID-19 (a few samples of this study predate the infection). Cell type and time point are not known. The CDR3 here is CASSRIHQETQYF. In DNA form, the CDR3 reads TGTGCCAGCAGTAGGATTCACCAAGAGACCCAGTACTTC.